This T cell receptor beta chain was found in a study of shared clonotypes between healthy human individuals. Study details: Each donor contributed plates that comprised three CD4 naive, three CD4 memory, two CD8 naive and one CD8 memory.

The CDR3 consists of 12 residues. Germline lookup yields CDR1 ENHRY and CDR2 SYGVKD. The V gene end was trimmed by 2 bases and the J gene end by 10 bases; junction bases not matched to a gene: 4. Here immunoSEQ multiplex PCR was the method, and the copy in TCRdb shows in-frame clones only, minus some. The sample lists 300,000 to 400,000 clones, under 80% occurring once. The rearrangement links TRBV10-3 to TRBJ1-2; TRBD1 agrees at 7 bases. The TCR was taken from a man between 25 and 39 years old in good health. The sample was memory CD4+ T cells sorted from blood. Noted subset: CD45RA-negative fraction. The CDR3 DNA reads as TGTGCCATCAGTGAGCGGGACAGAGACTACACCTTC. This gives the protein CAISERDRDYTF.